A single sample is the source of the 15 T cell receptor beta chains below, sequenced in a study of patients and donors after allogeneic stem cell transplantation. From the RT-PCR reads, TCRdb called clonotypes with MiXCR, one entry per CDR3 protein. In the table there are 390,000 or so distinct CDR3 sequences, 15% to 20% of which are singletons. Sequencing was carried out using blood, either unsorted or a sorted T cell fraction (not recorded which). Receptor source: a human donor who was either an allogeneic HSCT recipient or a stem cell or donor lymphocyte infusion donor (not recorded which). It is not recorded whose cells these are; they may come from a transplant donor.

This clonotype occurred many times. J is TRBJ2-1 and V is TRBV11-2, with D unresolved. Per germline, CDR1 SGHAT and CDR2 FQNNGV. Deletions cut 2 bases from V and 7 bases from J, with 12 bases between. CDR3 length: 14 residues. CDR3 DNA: TGTGCCAGCAGCTTACAGTCCCCTAGGAATGAGCAGTTCTTC. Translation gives CASSLQSPRNEQFF.

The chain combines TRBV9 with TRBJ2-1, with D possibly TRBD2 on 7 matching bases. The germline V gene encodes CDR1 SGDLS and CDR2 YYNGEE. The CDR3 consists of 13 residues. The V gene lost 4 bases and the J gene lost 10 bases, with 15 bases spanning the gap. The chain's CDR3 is CASSRPKGGEQFF. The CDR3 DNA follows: TGTGCCAGCAGCCGCCCGAAGGGGGGGGAGCAGTTCTTC. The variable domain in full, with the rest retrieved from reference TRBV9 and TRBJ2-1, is DSGVTQTPKHLITATGQRVTLRCSPRSGDLSVYWYQQSLDQGLQFLIQYYNGEERAKGNILERFSAQQFPDLHSELNLSSLELGDSALYFCASSRPKGGEQFFGPGTRLTVL.

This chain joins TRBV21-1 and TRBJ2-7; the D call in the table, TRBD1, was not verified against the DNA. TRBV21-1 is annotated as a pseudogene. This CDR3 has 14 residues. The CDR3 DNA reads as TGTGCCAGCAGCAAAGAGGGGGTGCGGTTCGAGCAGTACTTC. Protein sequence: CASSKEGVRFEQYF.

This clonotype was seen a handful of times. CDR3 amino acids: CSAPGGTYEQYF. For the CDR3, the DNA is TGCAGTGCCCCGGGGGGCACCTACGAGCAGTACTTC. This chain joins TRBV20-1 and TRBJ2-7, with a possible D match to TRBD2 (7 bases). Between the trimmed V and J ends, which lost 6 bases and 2 bases, there was a span of 11 bases. The CDR3 is made up of 12 amino acids. The germline CDR1 and CDR2 sequences are DFQATT and SNEGSKA (reference sequence).

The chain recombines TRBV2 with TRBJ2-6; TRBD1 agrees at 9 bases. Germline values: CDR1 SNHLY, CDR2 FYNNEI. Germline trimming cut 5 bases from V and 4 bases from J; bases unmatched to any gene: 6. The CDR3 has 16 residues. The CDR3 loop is CASSLQGAGGANVLTF. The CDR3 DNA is TGTGCCAGCAGTTTACAGGGGGCTGGGGGGGCCAACGTCCTGACTTTC.

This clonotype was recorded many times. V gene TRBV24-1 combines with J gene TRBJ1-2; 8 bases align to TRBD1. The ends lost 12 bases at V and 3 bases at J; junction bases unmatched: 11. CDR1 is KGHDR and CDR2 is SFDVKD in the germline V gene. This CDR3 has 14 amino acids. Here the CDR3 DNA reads TGTGCCCACGACGGAGGACAGGGCGACTATGGCTACACCTTC. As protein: CAHDGGQGDYGYTF.

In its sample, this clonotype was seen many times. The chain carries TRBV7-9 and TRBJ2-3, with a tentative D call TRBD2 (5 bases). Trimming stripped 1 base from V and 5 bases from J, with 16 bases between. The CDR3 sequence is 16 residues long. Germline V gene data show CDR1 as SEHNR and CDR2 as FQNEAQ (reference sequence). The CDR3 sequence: CASSLDWAAAGDTQYF. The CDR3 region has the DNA TGTGCCAGCAGCTTAGATTGGGCCGCCGCGGGAGATACGCAGTATTTT.

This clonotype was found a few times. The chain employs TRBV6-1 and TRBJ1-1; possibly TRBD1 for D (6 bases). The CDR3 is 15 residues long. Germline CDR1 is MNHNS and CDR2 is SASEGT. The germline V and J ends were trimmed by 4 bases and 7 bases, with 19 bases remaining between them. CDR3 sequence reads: CASSVKLGTPGEAFF. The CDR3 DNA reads TGTGCCAGCAGTGTAAAACTCGGGACACCCGGTGAAGCTTTCTTT.

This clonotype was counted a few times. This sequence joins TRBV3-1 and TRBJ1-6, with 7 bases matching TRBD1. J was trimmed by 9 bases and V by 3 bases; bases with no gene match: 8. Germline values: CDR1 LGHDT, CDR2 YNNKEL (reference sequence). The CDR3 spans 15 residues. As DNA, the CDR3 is TGTGCCAGCAGCCACTACGACAGGGACAGTTCACCCCTCCACTTT. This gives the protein CASSHYDRDSSPLHF.

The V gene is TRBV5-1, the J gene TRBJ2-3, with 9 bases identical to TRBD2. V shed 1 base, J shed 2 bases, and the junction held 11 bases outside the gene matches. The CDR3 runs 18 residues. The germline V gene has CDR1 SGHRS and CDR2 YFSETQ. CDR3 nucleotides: TGCGCCAGCAGCTTGTGGGGCGAACTAGCGGGCGCCACAGATACGCAGTATTTT. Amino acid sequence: CASSLWGELAGATDTQYF.

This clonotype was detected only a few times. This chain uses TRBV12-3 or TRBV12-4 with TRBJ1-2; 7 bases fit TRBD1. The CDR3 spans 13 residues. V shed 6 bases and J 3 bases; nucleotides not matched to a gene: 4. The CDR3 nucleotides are TGTGCCAGCAGCATTGGGACAGACTATGGCTACACCTTC. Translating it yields CASSIGTDYGYTF.

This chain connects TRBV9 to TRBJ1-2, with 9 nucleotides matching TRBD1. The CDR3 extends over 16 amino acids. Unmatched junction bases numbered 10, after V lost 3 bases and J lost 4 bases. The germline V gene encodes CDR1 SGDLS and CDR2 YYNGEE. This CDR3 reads CASSDYRGRISYGYTF. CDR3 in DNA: TGTGCCAGCAGCGACTACAGGGGGCGAATAAGCTATGGCTACACCTTC.

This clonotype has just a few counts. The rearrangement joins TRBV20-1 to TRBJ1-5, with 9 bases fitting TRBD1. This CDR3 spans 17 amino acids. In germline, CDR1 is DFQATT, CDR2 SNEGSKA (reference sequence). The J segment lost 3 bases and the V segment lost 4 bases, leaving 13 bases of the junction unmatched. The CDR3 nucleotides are TGCAGTGCTAAACCCTTGCAGACAGGGGGAAACAATCAGCCCCAGCATTTT. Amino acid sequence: CSAKPLQTGGNNQPQHF.

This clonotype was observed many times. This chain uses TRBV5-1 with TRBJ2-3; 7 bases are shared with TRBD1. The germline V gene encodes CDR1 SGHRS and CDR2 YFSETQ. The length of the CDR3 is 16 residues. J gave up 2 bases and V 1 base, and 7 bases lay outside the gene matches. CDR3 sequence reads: CASSLYGTANTDTQYF. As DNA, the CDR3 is TGCGCCAGCAGCTTGTACGGGACAGCTAACACAGATACGCAGTATTTT.

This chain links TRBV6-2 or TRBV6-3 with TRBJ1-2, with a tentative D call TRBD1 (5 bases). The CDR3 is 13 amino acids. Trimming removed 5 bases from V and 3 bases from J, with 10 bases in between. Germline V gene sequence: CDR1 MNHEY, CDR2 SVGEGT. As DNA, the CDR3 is TGTGCCAGCAGTGGGACGCGACACTATGGCTACACCTTC. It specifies CASSGTRHYGYTF.